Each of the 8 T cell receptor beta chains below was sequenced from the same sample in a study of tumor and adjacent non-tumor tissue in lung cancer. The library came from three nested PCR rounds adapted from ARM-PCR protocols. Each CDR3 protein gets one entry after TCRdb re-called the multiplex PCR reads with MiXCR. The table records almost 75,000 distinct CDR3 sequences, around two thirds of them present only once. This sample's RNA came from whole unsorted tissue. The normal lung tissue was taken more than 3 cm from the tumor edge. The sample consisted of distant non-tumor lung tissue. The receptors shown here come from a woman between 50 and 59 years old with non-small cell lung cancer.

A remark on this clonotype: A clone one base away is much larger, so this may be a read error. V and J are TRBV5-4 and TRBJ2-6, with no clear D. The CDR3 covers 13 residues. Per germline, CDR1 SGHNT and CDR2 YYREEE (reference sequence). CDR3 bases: TGTACCAGCAGCTTGGATGGGGCCAACGTCCTGACTTTC. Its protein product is CTSSLDGANVLTF.

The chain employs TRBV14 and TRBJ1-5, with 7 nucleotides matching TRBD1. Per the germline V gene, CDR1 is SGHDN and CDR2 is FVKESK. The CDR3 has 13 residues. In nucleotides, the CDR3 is TGTACTAGCAGCCAGGGGGAATATCAGCCCCAGCATTTT. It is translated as CTSSQGEYQPQHF.

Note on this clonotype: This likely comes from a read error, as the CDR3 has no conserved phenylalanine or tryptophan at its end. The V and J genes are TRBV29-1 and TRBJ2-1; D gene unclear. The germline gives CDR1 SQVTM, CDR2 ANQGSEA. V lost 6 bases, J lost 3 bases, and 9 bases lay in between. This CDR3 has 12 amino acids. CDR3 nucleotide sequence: TGCAGCGTCGACAAGGACTACAATGAGCAGTTCCTC. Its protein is CSVDKDYNEQFL.

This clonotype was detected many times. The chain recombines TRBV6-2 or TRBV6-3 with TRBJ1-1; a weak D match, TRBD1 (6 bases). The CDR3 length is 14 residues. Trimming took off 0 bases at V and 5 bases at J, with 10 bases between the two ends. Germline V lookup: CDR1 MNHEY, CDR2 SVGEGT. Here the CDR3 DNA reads TGTGCCAGCAGTTACTCGAGGGGGGAGACTGAAGCTTTCTTT. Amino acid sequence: CASSYSRGETEAFF.

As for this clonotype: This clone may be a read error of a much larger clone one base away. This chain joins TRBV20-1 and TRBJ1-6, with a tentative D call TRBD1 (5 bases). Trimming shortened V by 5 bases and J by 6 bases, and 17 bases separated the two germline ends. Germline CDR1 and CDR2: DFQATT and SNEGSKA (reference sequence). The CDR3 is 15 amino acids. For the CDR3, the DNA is TGCAGTGCTCCTTTCCCGACAGACTTTAATTCACCCCTCCACTTT. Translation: CSAPFPTDFNSPLHF.

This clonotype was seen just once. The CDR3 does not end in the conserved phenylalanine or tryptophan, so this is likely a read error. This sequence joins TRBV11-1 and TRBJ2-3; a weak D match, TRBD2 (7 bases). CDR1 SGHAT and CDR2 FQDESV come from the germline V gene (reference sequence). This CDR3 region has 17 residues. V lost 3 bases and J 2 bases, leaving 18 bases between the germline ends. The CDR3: CASSLEAVGGATDTQYY. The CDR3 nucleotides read TGTGCCAGCAGCTTGGAAGCGGTGGGGGGGGCCACAGATACGCAGTATTAT.

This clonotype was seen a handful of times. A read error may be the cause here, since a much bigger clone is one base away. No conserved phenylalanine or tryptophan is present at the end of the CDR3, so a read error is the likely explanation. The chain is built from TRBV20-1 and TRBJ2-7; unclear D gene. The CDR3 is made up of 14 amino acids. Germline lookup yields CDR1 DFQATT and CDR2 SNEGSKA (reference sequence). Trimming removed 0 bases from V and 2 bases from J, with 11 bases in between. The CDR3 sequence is CSARDLGGPYEQYS. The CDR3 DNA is TGCAGTGCTAGAGATCTGGGTGGCCCCTACGAGCAGTACTCC.

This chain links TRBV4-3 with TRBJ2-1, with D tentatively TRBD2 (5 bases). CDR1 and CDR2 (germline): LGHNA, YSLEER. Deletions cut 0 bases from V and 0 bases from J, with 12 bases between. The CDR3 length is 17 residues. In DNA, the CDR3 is TGCGCCAGCAGCCAAGAGTTTAATGGGAGCTCCTACAATGAGCAGTTCTTC. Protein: CASSQEFNGSSYNEQFF.